This TCR beta chain comes out of a study of monozygotic twins with inflammatory bowel disease (dated by TCRdb to about 2019). General notes on the study: In total, 28 monozygotic twin pairs made up the full study: 19 Danish pairs, all IBD-discordant, plus nine German pairs, of which four were IBD-concordant and five were IBD-discordant. Disease-associated traits were sought mainly through comparisons between IBD patients and their genetically identical healthy co-twins within discordant pairs. Each individual had, on average, about 151 000 unique TCRalpha sequences and 181 000 unique TCRbeta sequences available for analysis. Study-wide findings and limitations: Repertoire similarity did not differ between concordant and discordant twins, which could be due to limited statistical power. Differing immunosuppressive treatments among patients may have added background noise and inter-individual variability to the repertoires. IBD patients had lower TCRbeta repertoire diversity, measured by the inverse Simpson index, than their healthy co-twins. Fewer clonotypes were shared with other individuals by IBD patients than by healthy twins, most markedly in patients showing signs of disease activity. No single strong signal or clonotype linked to IBD turned up in the results, so the idea that one exists was not supported. The analysis was unable to tell different T cell subtypes apart.

An approximately 2.6 ml peripheral blood sample was drawn into PAXgene tubes per donor and stored at -80°C. Without T cell sorting, total RNA was isolated from whole blood using the PAXgene blood miRNA kit on an automated QIAcube. Peripheral blood from monozygotic twin pairs concordant or discordant for inflammatory bowel disease was subjected to deep TCRalpha and TCRbeta repertoire profiling with unique molecular barcoding. Smoking habits were recorded for all twin pairs, with individuals classified as current, former or never smokers. A remark on this clonotype: Its antigen is unknown.

From its cysteine to its phenylalanine, the CDR3 spans 14 amino acids. The entry carries no DNA sequence. CDR1 and CDR2, looked up from the germline V gene, are KGHSH and LQKENI. Library creation used 5' RACE. For each TCR library, about 4,000 ng of total RNA was used. For each sample, cDNA synthesis was carried out in eight separate reactions using SMARTScribe reverse transcriptase. Unique molecular identifiers containing a 6-nucleotide sample barcode were introduced through template switching during cDNA synthesis. Two nested PCRs of roughly 16 and 10 cycles amplified the TCRalpha and TCRbeta cDNA, and bead purification followed each PCR. Before amplification, the cDNA was treated with uracil DNA-glycosylase and purified using the QIAquick PCR purification kit. The second PCR was the step at which Illumina TruSeq-compatible adapters and sample-specific barcodes were added. TapeStation and Qubit were used to check library quality and concentration, and 5 to 6 ng of each library went into the pool. Sequencing of the pooled libraries was done on an Illumina HiSeq2500 single-index Rapid Run using custom sequencing primers and 2 x 100 bp reads. The authors' pipeline ran thus. UMI-based consensus assembly with MiGEC version 1.2.6 was used to correct PCR and sequencing errors. MiXCR version 2.1.1 handled V(D)J alignment, clonotype assembly and CDR3 extraction. Normalisation of gene usage, clonotype sharing and MAIT/NKT TCR abundance was achieved by analysing the top 1000, 10 000 and 20 000 clonotypes per sample. After downsampling to 27 000 UMIs, diversity was calculated as the inverse Simpson index using the vegan R package. Paired Mann-Whitney U tests were applied to discordant twin pairs, with Benjamini-Hochberg correction for multiple testing. The reads underwent TCRdb reprocessing, giving one record for each CDR3 protein sequence and no DNA. The authors' filters were not applied to this entry. The sample's table covers 400,000 or so distinct CDR3 sequences. About 2.6% of the sample rests with the top ten.

The sequencing sample was made of blood. The source of this sequence is a human donor with ulcerative colitis or Crohn's disease, or a healthy co-twin of an affected twin (not recorded which). The rearranged segments are TRBV18 and TRBJ2-7; TCRdb designates TRBD1, a call that cannot be tested without DNA. CDR3 reads: CASQGQGVPYEQYF.